The T cell receptor (beta chain) described here comes from a study of T cell repertoires in chronic hepatitis B (dated by TCRdb to the late 2010s). Concerning this clone: Base qualities were left out, and no much larger clone turns up one base away.

The method was the immunoSEQ multiplex PCR assay. Imported from immuneACCESS, the table was reduced by TCRdb to in-frame sequences with V and J called. These copies leave out some clones; in studies compared against another copy, an unresolved V gene accounts for under half, and the cause of the remainder is not known. The sample table holds some 150 clones, of which about 80% were seen once. More than 45% of the sample is in the top ten clones. V is shortened by 1 base, J by 14 bases, and the region joining them spans 10 bases. From its cysteine to its phenylalanine, the CDR3 spans 11 amino acids. Here the CDR3 DNA is all that survives: 33 bases in frame from base 1. CDR1 and CDR2, per the germline V gene, are WSHSY and SAAADI.

The chain is made from TRBV10-2 and TRBJ2-3; no D gene can be assigned with confidence. The sequence was collected from a human donor with chronic hepatitis B virus infection. Sequences were obtained from HBV core (core195) epitope-specific CD8+ T cells from PBMCs. The CDR3 region reads CASSEYMAPYF. The DNA reads TGCGCCAGCAGTGAGTACATGGCCCCGTATTTT.